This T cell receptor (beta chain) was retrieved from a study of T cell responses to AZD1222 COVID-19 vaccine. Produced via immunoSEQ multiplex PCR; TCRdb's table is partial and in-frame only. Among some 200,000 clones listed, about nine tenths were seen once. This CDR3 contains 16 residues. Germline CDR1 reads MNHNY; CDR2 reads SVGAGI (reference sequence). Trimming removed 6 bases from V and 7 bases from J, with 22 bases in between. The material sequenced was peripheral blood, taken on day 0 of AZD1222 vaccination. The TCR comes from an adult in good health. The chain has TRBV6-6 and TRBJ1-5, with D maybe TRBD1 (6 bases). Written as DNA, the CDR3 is TGTGCCAGCAGCATGAATCCAGGGGTTACCGGCCAGCCCCAGCATTTT. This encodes CASSMNPGVTGQPQHF.